This T cell receptor beta chain was recovered during a study of naive and memory T cell subsets. Study-level points and caveats: Over 85% of naive TCR sequences appeared only once after error correction, unlike memory subsets.

An equimolar mix of two oligonucleotides served as the beta constant-region primer for TRBC1 and TRBC2. Nested alpha and beta constant-region primers with the SP2 primer drove four PCR rounds on ligated cDNA. One entry per CDR3 protein, called by TCRdb with MiXCR from the UMI-ligation and nested PCR reads. The table records over 30,000 distinct CDR3 sequences, 18% of them present only once. Concerning this clonotype itself: Its specificity is unknown.

The length of the CDR3 is 17 residues. Per germline, CDR1 SGHTA and CDR2 FQGNSA. V lost 6 bases and J lost 2, with 20 bases in between. Separate alpha and beta amplification began at the second PCR step. The genes are TRBV7-2 and TRBJ1-3; the D gene is possibly TRBD1 (6 bases). The sequence was obtained from a human donor in good health. Sequencing was performed on effector memory CD4+ T cells from blood. Noted subset: effector memory, CD45RA- CD27-. CDR3: CASRLGGGSGTGNTIYF. CDR3 in DNA: TGTGCCAGCAGGCTAGGGGGGGGCTCCGGGACTGGAAACACCATATATTTT. Together with reference TRBV7-2 and TRBJ1-3, the CDR3 gives the full variable domain: GAGVSQSPSNKVTEKGKDVELRCDPISGHTALYWYRQSLGQGLEFLIYFQGNSAPDKSGLPSDRFSAERTGGSVSTLTIQRTQQEDSAVYLCASRLGGGSGTGNTIYFGEGSWLTVV.